The source of this T cell receptor (beta chain) is a study of blood T cell repertoires in COVID-19. Overall study context: Sample material is recorded as cDNA or gDNA derived from T cells, B-cell-depleted T cells, or PBMCs.

This table comes from immunoSEQ multiplex PCR, and its TCRdb copy is limited to in-frame clones, with some not included. Counted here are hundreds of thousands of clones, 88% occurring once; the ten biggest clones make up just over 0.7%. This CDR3 comprises 15 residues. CDR1 is MDHEN and CDR2 is SYDVKM in the germline V gene. V shed 2 bases and J shed 11 bases, with 19 bases lying between them. The TCR originated in a man aged 35 to 55 with acute or convalescent COVID-19. Sequences were obtained from peripheral blood. The rearrangement links TRBV28 to TRBJ1-5; possibly TRBD1 for D (6 bases). CDR3 coding DNA: TGTGCCAGCAGTTTAGGGGACCACCGGAACAGGGCCCAGCATTTT. Translation: CASSLGDHRNRAQHF.